One sample yielded the 22 T cell receptor beta chains listed below, sequenced in a study of OX40 agonist ivuxolimab in advanced cancers. Profiled with immunoSEQ multiplex PCR; TCRdb holds only in-frame clones, not every one. The sample comprises around 41,000 clones, about 88% of which are singletons, and roughly an eighth rests with the top ten. This sample comprised CD4+ or CD8+ T cells sorted from blood, obtained in a trial of the OX40 agonist ivuxolimab. The receptors were sampled from an adult with an advanced solid tumor such as melanoma, head and neck, liver or kidney cancer.

The rearrangement links TRBV4-2 to TRBJ2-3, with TRBD2 matching 13 bases. Germline-derived CDR1 and CDR2 are LGHNA and YNFKEQ. V was pared by 6 bases and J by 3 bases, with 6 bases of the junction left unmatched. This CDR3 is 16 amino acids long. The CDR3 loop is CASSLTSGRGTDTQYF. CDR3 nucleotide sequence: TGTGCCAGCAGTCTCACTAGCGGGAGGGGGACAGATACGCAGTATTTT.

CDR3 sequence reads: CASSIGSSEQFF. CDR3 sequence (DNA): TGTGCCAGTAGTATTGGTTCGTCTGAGCAGTTCTTC. The genes are TRBV19 and TRBJ2-1; D uncertain. Germline CDR1 LNHDA, CDR2 SQIVND (reference sequence). The CDR3 is 12 amino acids. V dropped 3 bases and J dropped 9 bases, with 9 bases sitting between them.

The CDR3 nucleotides read TGTGCCAGCAGCTCCGGACAGTTCACAGATACGCAGTATTTT. Its translation is CASSSGQFTDTQYF. This chain connects TRBV6-5 to TRBJ2-3; possible D gene TRBD1, 6 bases. Germline V lookup: CDR1 MNHEY, CDR2 SVGAGI. The V gene lost 6 bases and the J gene lost 2 bases, with 12 bases spanning the gap. This CDR3 has 14 residues.

The J gene is TRBJ2-1, the V gene TRBV7-9, with D possibly matching TRBD2 (6 bases). The germline V gene encodes CDR1 SEHNR and CDR2 FQNEAQ (reference sequence). The V end was cut by 0 bases, the J end by 6 bases, with 12 bases between. The CDR3 spans 15 residues. The CDR3 bases are TGTGCCAGCAGCTTAGCGGGGGGTTACCCCAATGAGCAGTTCTTC. Amino acid sequence: CASSLAGGYPNEQFF.

The chain joins TRBV5-6 to TRBJ1-2; D might be TRBD1 (6 bases). CDR1 and CDR2 (germline): SGHDT, YYEEEE. The V end lost 1 base, the J end lost 2 bases, and 15 bases lay between the germline ends. This CDR3 has 16 residues. CDR3 loop: CASSLPIQGINYGYTF. The CDR3 nucleotides read TGTGCCAGCAGCTTGCCTATACAGGGAATCAACTATGGCTACACCTTC.

The V and J genes are TRBV6-6 and TRBJ1-5; D is ambiguous. There are 11 residues in the CDR3. CDR1 and CDR2 (germline): MNHNY, SVGAGI (reference sequence). Trimming stripped 7 bases from V and 11 bases from J, with 12 bases between. CDR3 DNA sequence: TGTGCCAGCACCGACGTGTGGTCCCAGCATTTT. Amino acid sequence: CASTDVWSQHF.

The chain employs TRBV7-6 and TRBJ2-2, with a weak D call TRBD2 (6 bases). Per the germline V gene, CDR1 is SGHVS and CDR2 is FNYEAQ. V was trimmed by 2 bases and J by 7 bases, leaving 14 bases between them. This CDR3 has 15 residues. The CDR3 protein is CASSLPRGVGGELFF. The CDR3 nucleotides read TGTGCCAGCAGCTTACCGCGGGGCGTGGGCGGGGAGCTGTTTTTT.

This sequence joins TRBV7-9 and TRBJ2-7, with D perhaps TRBD1 (5 bases). CDR3 length: 14 residues. Germline V gene sequence: CDR1 SEHNR, CDR2 FQNEAQ (reference sequence). V lost 1 base and J 2 bases, leaving 9 bases between the germline ends. The CDR3 sequence: CASSLDRTAYEQYF. In nucleotides, the CDR3 is TGTGCCAGCAGCTTAGACAGGACCGCCTACGAGCAGTACTTC.

This clone has a handful of counts. J is TRBJ2-7 and V is TRBV5-1; D unclear. This CDR3 is built from 13 residues. Germline V lookup: CDR1 SGHRS, CDR2 YFSETQ. V lost 0 bases and J 3 bases, leaving 7 bases between the germline ends. The CDR3 nucleotides are TGCGCCAGCAGCTTGGGGCACCTCTACGAGCAGTACTTC. Amino acids: CASSLGHLYEQYF.

The chain combines TRBV27 with TRBJ1-4, with D possibly matching TRBD1 (5 bases). The CDR3 length is 15 residues. The germline V gene has CDR1 MNHEY and CDR2 SMNVEV (reference sequence). With 3 bases removed from V and 7 bases from J, the gap between germline ends came to 15 bases. CDR3 protein: CASSFSAGRGEKLFF. The CDR3 region has the DNA TGTGCCAGCAGTTTTTCGGCAGGGCGGGGTGAAAAACTGTTTTTT. The whole variable domain, filled in from reference TRBV27 and TRBJ1-4, reads EAQVTQNPRYLITVTGKKLTVTCSQNMNHEYMSWYRQDPGLGLRQIYYSMNVEVTDKGDVPEGYKVSRKEKRNFPLILESPSPNQTSLYFCASSFSAGRGEKLFFGSGTQLSVL.

This clone came up once. The V call is TRBV6-5, the J call TRBJ2-7; D may match TRBD1 or TRBD2 (5 bases each). CDR3 length equals 15 residues. The germline V gene has CDR1 MNHEY and CDR2 SVGAGI. The V gene lost 6 bases and the J gene lost 3 bases, with 18 bases spanning the gap. CDR3 sequence reads: CASSRSGTQNYEQYF. The CDR3 region has the DNA TGTGCCAGCAGCCGATCCGGGACGCAGAACTACGAGCAGTACTTC.

This clone was seen only once. The V and J genes are TRBV19 and TRBJ1-5; a possible D gene is TRBD1 (6 bases). The CDR3 has 16 residues. V was pared by 5 bases and J by 1 base, with 15 bases between. Germline CDR1 LNHDA, CDR2 SQIVND (reference sequence). CDR3 sequence reads: CASSDTQGGSNQPQHF. Written as DNA, the CDR3 is TGTGCCAGTAGTGACACACAGGGCGGGAGCAATCAGCCCCAGCATTTT. Full variable domain (outside the CDR3, taken from reference TRBV19 and TRBJ1-5): DGGITQSPKYLFRKEGQNVTLSCEQNLNHDAMYWYRQDPGQGLRLIYYSQIVNDFQKGDIAEGYSVSREKKESFPLTVTSAQKNPTAFYLCASSDTQGGSNQPQHFGDGTRLSIL.

CDR3 DNA sequence: TGTGCCAGCAGCTTAATTACGTGGGGGGGACTCACCGGGGAGCTGTTTTTT. It is translated as CASSLITWGGLTGELFF. V and J are TRBV7-9 and TRBJ2-2; 7 positions agree with TRBD2. The CDR3 totals 17 residues. Looked up from germline, CDR1 is SEHNR and CDR2 is FQNEAQ (reference sequence). The J segment lost 4 bases and the V segment lost 2 bases, leaving 10 bases of the junction unmatched.

This clone was observed a few times. The germline gene is not matched at one end of the junction; a read error may be the cause. V gene TRBV6-1 combines with J gene TRBJ1-1, with unresolved D. Germline V gene sequence: CDR1 MNHNS, CDR2 SASEGT. The CDR3 loop spans 14 amino acids. The CDR3 coding sequence is TGTGCCAGCAGGGAAGTTGTTATTGGCACTGAAGCTTTCTTT. This gives the protein CASREVVIGTEAFF.

This chain connects TRBV6-5 to TRBJ1-4; TRBD1 is a possible D gene (5 bases). The ends were cut back, 0 bases at V and 5 bases at J, with 10 bases in the middle. CDR3 length: 15 amino acids. Germline V lookup: CDR1 MNHEY, CDR2 SVGAGI. The CDR3 protein is CASSYSGGSNEKLFF. The CDR3 DNA follows: TGTGCCAGCAGTTACTCGGGGGGTAGCAATGAAAAACTGTTTTTT.

The J gene is TRBJ2-1, the V gene TRBV6-5; 8 nucleotides line up with TRBD1. The trim removed 5 bases at V and 8 bases at J, leaving 8 bases unmatched. Germline CDR1 is MNHEY and CDR2 is SVGAGI. CDR3 length: 14 residues. CDR3 in DNA: TGTGCCAGCAGTCCGTGGGACAGGCTGGATGAGCAGTTCTTC. Translation: CASSPWDRLDEQFF.

The gene calls are TRBV27 and TRBJ2-7, with 8 bases fitting TRBD1. V dropped 5 bases and J dropped 3; count of bases not matched to a gene: 6. Germline loops: CDR1 MNHEY, CDR2 SMNVEV (reference sequence). The CDR3 runs 14 residues. The CDR3 here is CASSLLTGDYEQYF. CDR3 nucleotides: TGTGCCAGCAGTCTCCTGACAGGGGACTACGAGCAGTACTTC.

The J gene is TRBJ2-3, the V gene TRBV29-1; 9 bases map to TRBD2. The CDR3 covers 18 residues. Germline-derived CDR1 and CDR2 are SQVTM and ANQGSEA. Germline trimming cut 7 bases from V and 0 bases from J; bases unmatched to any gene: 17. The CDR3 sequence is CSAHVSGSEGASTDTQYF. In nucleotides, the CDR3 is TGCAGCGCCCACGTTAGCGGGAGTGAAGGGGCTAGCACAGATACGCAGTATTTT.

The CDR3 loop is CASSESISGGSYEQYF. For the CDR3, the DNA is TGCGCCAGCAGTGAGTCCATTAGCGGGGGTAGCTACGAGCAGTACTTC. V usage is TRBV10-1 and J usage is TRBJ2-7, with 9 positions matching TRBD2. Losses at the gene ends were 0 bases for V and 3 bases for J; bases not matched to a gene: 6. The CDR3 covers 16 residues. CDR1 WNHNN and CDR2 SYGVQD come from the germline V gene (reference sequence).

The rearrangement links TRBV7-9 to TRBJ2-2, with D perhaps TRBD1 or TRBD2 (5 bases each). Trimming cost V 1 base and J 6 bases, with 12 bases left between them. Germline V lookup: CDR1 SEHNR, CDR2 FQNEAQ (reference sequence). The CDR3 runs to 15 residues. CDR3 sequence reads: CASSLGRDRAGELFF. For the CDR3, the DNA is TGTGCCAGCAGCTTAGGCAGGGACCGGGCCGGGGAGCTGTTTTTT.

The chain is built from TRBV7-9 and TRBJ2-7; TRBD1 aligns across 7 bases. V was clipped by 2 bases and J by 1 base; unmatched bases: 8. This CDR3 comprises 16 residues. Germline-derived CDR1 and CDR2 are SEHNR and FQNEAQ (reference sequence). This CDR3 is CASSLLTPGQSYEQYF. The DNA for the CDR3 is TGTGCCAGCAGCTTATTAACACCGGGACAGTCCTACGAGCAGTACTTC.

The chain carries TRBV4-2 and TRBJ2-2; no clear D gene. The CDR3 sequence is 16 residues long. V lost 0 bases and J lost 5, with 13 bases in between. From germline, CDR1 is LGHNA and CDR2 YNFKEQ. CDR3 protein: CASSQDWALNTGELFF. In nucleotides, the CDR3 is TGTGCCAGCAGCCAAGACTGGGCTCTAAATACCGGGGAGCTGTTTTTT.